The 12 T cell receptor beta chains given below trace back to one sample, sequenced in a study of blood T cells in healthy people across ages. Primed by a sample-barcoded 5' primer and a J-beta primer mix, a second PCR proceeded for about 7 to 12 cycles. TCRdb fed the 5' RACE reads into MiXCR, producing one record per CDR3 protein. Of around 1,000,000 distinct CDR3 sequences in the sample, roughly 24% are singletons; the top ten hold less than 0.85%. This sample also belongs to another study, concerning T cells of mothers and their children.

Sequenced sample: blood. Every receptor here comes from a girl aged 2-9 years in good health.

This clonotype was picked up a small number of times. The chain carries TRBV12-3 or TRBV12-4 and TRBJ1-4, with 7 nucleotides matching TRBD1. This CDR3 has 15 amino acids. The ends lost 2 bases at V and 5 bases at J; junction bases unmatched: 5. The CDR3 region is CASSLSPTGNEKLFF. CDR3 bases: TGTGCCAGCAGTTTATCCCCGACAGGGAATGAAAAACTGTTTTTT.

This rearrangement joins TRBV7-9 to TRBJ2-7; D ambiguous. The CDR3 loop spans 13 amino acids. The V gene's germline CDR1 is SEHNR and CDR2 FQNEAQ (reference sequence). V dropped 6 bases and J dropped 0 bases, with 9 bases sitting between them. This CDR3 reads CASRSRLSYEQYF. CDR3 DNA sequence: TGTGCCAGCAGGTCAAGGCTCTCCTACGAGCAGTACTTC. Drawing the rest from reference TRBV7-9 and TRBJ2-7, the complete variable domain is DTGVSQNPRHKITKRGQNVTFRCDPISEHNRLYWYRQTLGQGPEFLTYFQNEAQLEKSRLLSDRFSAERPKGSFSTLEIQRTEQGDSAMYLCASRSRLSYEQYFGPGTRLTVT.

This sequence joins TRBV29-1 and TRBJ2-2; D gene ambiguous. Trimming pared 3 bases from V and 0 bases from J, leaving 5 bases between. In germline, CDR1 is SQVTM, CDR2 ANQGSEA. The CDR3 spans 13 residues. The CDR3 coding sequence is TGCAGCGTTGATGAAACGAACACCGGGGAGCTGTTTTTT. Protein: CSVDETNTGELFF.

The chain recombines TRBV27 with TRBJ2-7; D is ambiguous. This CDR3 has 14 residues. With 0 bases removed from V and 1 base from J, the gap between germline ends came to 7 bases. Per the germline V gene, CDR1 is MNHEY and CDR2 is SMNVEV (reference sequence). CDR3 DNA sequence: TGTGCCAGCAGTTTATCATGGCCGTCCTACGAGCAGTACTTC. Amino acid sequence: CASSLSWPSYEQYF.

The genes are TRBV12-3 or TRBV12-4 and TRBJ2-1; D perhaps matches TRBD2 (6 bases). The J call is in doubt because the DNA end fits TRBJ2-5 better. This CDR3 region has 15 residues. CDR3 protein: CASSPSAQRAETQYF. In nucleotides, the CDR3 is TGTGCCAGCAGTCCTAGCGCTCAGAGGGCAGAGACCCAGTACTTC.

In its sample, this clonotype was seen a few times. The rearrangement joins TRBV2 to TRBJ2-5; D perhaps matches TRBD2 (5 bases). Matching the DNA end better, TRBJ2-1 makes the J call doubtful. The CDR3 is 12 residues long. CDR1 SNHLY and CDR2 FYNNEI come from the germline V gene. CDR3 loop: CASSDGGWEQFF. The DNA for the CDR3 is TGTGCCAGCAGTGACGGAGGATGGGAGCAGTTCTTC.

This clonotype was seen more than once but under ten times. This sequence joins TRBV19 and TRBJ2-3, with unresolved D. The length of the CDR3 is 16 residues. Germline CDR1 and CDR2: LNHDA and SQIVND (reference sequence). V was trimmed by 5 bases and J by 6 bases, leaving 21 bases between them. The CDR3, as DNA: TGTGCCAGTAGTCCTCCTCTAGTGCATCTGATGGATACGCAGTATTTT. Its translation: CASSPPLVHLMDTQYF.

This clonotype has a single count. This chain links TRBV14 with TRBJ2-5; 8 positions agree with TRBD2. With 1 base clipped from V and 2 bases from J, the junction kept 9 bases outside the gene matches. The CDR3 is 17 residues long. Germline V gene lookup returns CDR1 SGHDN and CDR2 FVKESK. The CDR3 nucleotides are TGTGCCAGCAGCCAAGCTTTGGCGGGGGGCATACAAGAGACCCAGTACTTC. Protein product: CASSQALAGGIQETQYF.

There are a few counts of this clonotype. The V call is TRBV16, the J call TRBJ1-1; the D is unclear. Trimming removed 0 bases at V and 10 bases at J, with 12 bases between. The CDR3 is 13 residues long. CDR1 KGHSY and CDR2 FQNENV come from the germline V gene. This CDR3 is CASSQSGVGAAFF. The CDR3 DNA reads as TGTGCCAGCAGCCAATCCGGGGTGGGTGCAGCTTTCTTT. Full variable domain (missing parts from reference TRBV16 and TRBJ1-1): GEEVAQTPKHLVRGEGQKAKLYCAPIKGHSYVFWYQQVLKNEFKFLISFQNENVFDETGMPKERFSAKCLPNSPCSLEIQATKLEDSAVYFCASSQSGVGAAFFGQGTRLTVV.

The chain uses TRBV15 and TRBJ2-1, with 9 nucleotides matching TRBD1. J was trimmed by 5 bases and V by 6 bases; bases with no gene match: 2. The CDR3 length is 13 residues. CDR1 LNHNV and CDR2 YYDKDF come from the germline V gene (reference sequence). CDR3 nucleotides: TGTGCCACCAGAGACAGGGGGGACAATGAGCAGTTCTTC. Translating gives CATRDRGDNEQFF.

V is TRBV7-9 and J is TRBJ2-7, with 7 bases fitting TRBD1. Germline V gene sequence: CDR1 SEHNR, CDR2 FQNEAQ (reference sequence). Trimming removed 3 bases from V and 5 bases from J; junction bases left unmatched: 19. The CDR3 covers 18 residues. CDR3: CASSFPPGRTGHSDEQYF. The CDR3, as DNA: TGTGCCAGCAGCTTTCCGCCCGGGCGGACAGGCCATTCCGACGAGCAGTACTTC.

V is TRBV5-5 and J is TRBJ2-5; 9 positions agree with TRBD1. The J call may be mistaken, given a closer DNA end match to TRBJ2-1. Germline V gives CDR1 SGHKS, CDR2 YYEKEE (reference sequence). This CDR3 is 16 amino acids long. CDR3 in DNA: TGTGCCAGCAGCCCCGGGACAGGGATTCCTCACAATGAGCAGTTCTTC. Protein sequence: CASSPGTGIPHNEQFF.